This TCR beta chain originates from a study of blood T cell repertoires in COVID-19. Study summary: Spain, Italy and the United States supplied samples that represented acute and convalescent COVID-19. From T cells, B-cell-depleted T cells, or PBMCs came the material, which was cDNA or gDNA.

Between the trimmed V and J ends, which lost 7 bases and 8 bases, there was a span of 17 bases. This CDR3 has 13 amino acids. The germline gives CDR1 MNHEY, CDR2 SVGAGI. The authors' processing: The authors estimated nucleated cell counts from reference gene primer amplification. Only in-frame clones appear in the TCRdb table, and some are missing; sequencing was by immunoSEQ multiplex PCR. Clonal size and the V and J genes are those of that table, whereas D and trimming came from the DNA. Found here are 40,000 to 60,000 clones, more than 75% of them singletons; the top ten hold 2.1%. This receptor was taken from an elderly woman with COVID-19, enrolled during active disease. The chain joins TRBV6-5 to TRBJ1-2; D unclear. Sequencing used peripheral blood. The CDR3 region has the DNA TGTGCCAGCACCCCCGCAGGCGAGTCCGGCTACACCTTC. Translated: CASTPAGESGYTF.